The clone carrying this T cell receptor beta chain was seen a handful of times. Its antigen remains unknown. CDR3 size: 14 residues. CDR1 DFQATT and CDR2 SNEGSKA come from the germline V gene (reference sequence). V shed 6 bases and J shed 0 bases, with 12 bases lying between them. The data originate from a study of regulatory T cells in long-lasting Graves disease. General observations from the study: Lower TCR diversity was seen in persistent Graves' patients than in newly diagnosed ones.

The authors built TCR beta libraries using iRepertoire HTBI primers and Arm-PCR of CDR3 regions. Via MiXCR, TCRdb re-called the multiplex PCR reads, giving one row per CDR3 protein. The sample carries fewer than 650,000 distinct CDR3 sequences, roughly 16% recorded once. Described time point: newly diagnosed GD, antithyroid drugs for less than 3 months. Extracted PBMC RNA gave rise to the TCR library. Roughly 9 milliliters of peripheral blood went into EDTA tubes. The same sample was also used in a study of T cells in Graves' hyperthyroidism and ophthalmopathy. That study adds: Blood also contained most expanded thyroid clonotypes above 0.001. Ophthalmopathy was identified by the model a median roughly six months ahead of onset.

The sample in question was peripheral blood mononuclear cells (PBMCs), obtained at new diagnosis, from a patient treated with antithyroid drugs. The V gene is TRBV20-1, the J gene TRBJ1-5, with D tentatively TRBD1 (5 bases). The TCR originated in a man between 18 and 35 years old with Graves disease. As DNA, the CDR3 is TGCAGTGCCTGGGGCCACAATAGCAATCAGCCCCAGCATTTT. It is translated as CSAWGHNSNQPQHF.